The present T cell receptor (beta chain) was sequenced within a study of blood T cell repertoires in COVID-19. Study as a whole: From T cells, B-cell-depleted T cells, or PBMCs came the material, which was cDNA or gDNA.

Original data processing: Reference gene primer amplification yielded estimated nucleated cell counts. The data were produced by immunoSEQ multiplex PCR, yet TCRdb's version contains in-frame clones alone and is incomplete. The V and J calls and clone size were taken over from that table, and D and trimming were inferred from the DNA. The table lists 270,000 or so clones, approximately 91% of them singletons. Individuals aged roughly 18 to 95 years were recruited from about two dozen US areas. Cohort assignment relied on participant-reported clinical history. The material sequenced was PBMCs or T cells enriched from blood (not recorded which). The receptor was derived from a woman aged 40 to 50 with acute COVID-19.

Here the CDR3 reads CASSSAGTGVTEAFF. In DNA, the CDR3 is TGTGCCAGCAGCTCAGCCGGGACAGGGGTAACTGAAGCTTTCTTT. The V call is TRBV13, the J call TRBJ1-1; the match to TRBD1 covers 10 bases. CDR1 is PRHDT, CDR2 FYEKMQ, per germline (reference sequence). This CDR3 has 15 amino acids. V gave up 4 bases and J gave up 5 bases; unmatched junction bases: 7.